The source of this T cell receptor beta chain is a study of blood T cell repertoires in COVID-19. The repertoire was sequenced with immunoSEQ multiplex PCR; TCRdb's copy has only in-frame clones and lacks some. Here the sample spans 250,000 or so clones, approximately 91% being singletons. CDR3 size: 15 residues. Per the germline V gene, CDR1 is KGHSH and CDR2 is LQKENI. Trimming shortened V by 7 bases and J by 0 bases, and 14 bases separated the two germline ends. J is TRBJ2-3 and V is TRBV18, with TRBD2 as a possible D gene (5 bases). This receptor was obtained from a woman aged 40 to 50 who had recovered from COVID-19. The sample was peripheral blood. The CDR3 protein is CASLPRAASTDTQYF. The CDR3 DNA is TGTGCCAGCTTACCGCGGGCGGCTAGCACAGATACGCAGTATTTT.